This is a list of T cell receptor beta chains from one sample in a study of Ad26.COV2.S vaccination and SARS-CoV-2 variants. Assay used: immunoSEQ multiplex PCR; TCRdb lists only in-frame clones, some missing. The data show about 470,000 clones, about 90% seen once. The source was peripheral blood, collected in a trial of Ad26.COV2.S vaccine versus placebo. Receptor source: a person aged 18-65 years who received the Ad26.COV2.S COVID-19 vaccine or a placebo. Each CDR3 is given with its conserved first and last residue. The order of the fields is J gene, clone size, D gene, V gene, CDR3 DNA, CDR3 protein. A D gene is named only where the DNA matches it firmly. Rows may omit the clone size; those that give it use once, few, many or a size class.

>TRBJ1-3|.|.|TRBV3-1/TRBV3-2
TGTGCCAGCAGCCAAGGACCGGGGGCTGGAAACACCATATATTTT
CASSQGPGAGNTIYF
>TRBJ2-5|.|TRBD1|TRBV6-5
TGTGCCAGCATCTCCGGGACAGGACAAGAGACCCAGTACTTC
CASISGTGQETQYF
>TRBJ1-5|.|.|TRBV2
TGTGCCAGCAAACCCGACCCGGGCCTGGATCAGCCCCAGCATTTT
CASKPDPGLDQPQHF
>TRBJ2-7|.|TRBD1|TRBV4-2
TGTGCCAGCAGTCCAACAGGGGCCCCTACCGACGAGCAGTACTTC
CASSPTGAPTDEQYF
>TRBJ2-3|.|.|TRBV27
TGTGCCAGCATGTGGGGGGAGTGGTCGGATACGCAGTATTTT
CASMWGEWSDTQYF
>TRBJ2-2|.|.|TRBV9
TGTGCCAGCAGCGTAGTTTCGGCCGGGGAGCTGTTTTTT
CASSVVSAGELFF
>TRBJ1-5|.|.|TRBV15
TGTGCCACCAGCAGAGACCGGGCGGCGAATCAGCCCCAGCATTTT
CATSRDRAANQPQHF
>TRBJ1-3|.|.|TRBV20-1
TGCAGTGCTAGTTGGGGAGCTGGAAACACCATATATTTT
CSASWGAGNTIYF
>TRBJ2-5|.|TRBD1|TRBV19
TGTGCCAGTAGGGGACAGGGGGGAGAGACCCAGTACTTC
CASRGQGGETQYF
>TRBJ2-1|.|TRBD1|TRBV10-2
TGCGCCAGCAGTCAAGGGGGCGCCTACAATGAGCAGTTCTTC
CASSQGGAYNEQFF
>TRBJ2-7|.|.|TRBV6-5
TGTGCCAGCAGTTACTCGGCGGGAACCTACGAGCAGTACTTC
CASSYSAGTYEQYF
>TRBJ1-5|.|.|TRBV27
TGTGCCAGCAGTCGAAGCAATCAGCCCCAGCATTTT
CASSRSNQPQHF
>TRBJ2-7|once|.|TRBV28
TGTGCCAGCAGTTTTCGAACTCTCCACGAGCAGTACTTC
CASSFRTLHEQYF
>TRBJ2-5|.|TRBD2|TRBV6-2/TRBV6-3
TGTGCCAGCAGTTACGAGACTAGCGGTTGGGAGACCCAGTACTTC
CASSYETSGWETQYF
>TRBJ2-7|.|TRBD1|TRBV11-2
TGTGCCAGCAGCTTCGGGACAGAATCCTACGAGCAGTACTTC
CASSFGTESYEQYF
>TRBJ1-3|.|TRBD1|TRBV7-9
TGTGCCAGCAGCACCGGGACAGGGCCCTCAGCTGGAAACACCATATATTTT
CASSTGTGPSAGNTIYF
>TRBJ2-1|.|TRBD2|TRBV5-4
TGTGCCAGCAGCTCTGGGGCTAGCGGGAGGAGTCCTTTTAGGTTCTTC
CASSSGASGRSPFRFF
>TRBJ2-5|few|.|TRBV19
TGTGCCAGTAGTCGGGGATTCCAAGAGACCCAGTACTTC
CASSRGFQETQYF